The 22 T cell receptor beta chains below were found in one sample sequenced in a study of PD-L1 blockade in urothelial cancer. Generated by immunoSEQ multiplex PCR, the TCRdb table keeps only in-frame clones and is missing some. The table shows around 40,000 clones, with 80% to 95% occurring only once. The time point is: pretreatment peripheral blood. This specimen was PBMCs, taken around atezolizumab (anti-PD-L1) treatment. These receptors were obtained from a woman aged 60-75 years with urothelial cancer.

The chain recombines TRBV28 with TRBJ1-2, with D possibly being TRBD1 (6 bases). The CDR3 consists of 13 residues. V lost 1 base to trimming and J lost 8 bases, with 11 bases between them. The germline gives CDR1 MDHEN, CDR2 SYDVKM. The CDR3: CASSLLGAGGYTF. As DNA, the CDR3 is TGTGCCAGCAGTTTATTGGGGGCCGGGGGCTACACCTTC.

The chain uses TRBV5-1 and TRBJ2-5; TRBD2 matches 11 bases. The germline CDR1 and CDR2 sequences are SGHRS and YFSETQ. The ends lost 4 bases at V and 0 bases at J; junction bases unmatched: 5. The CDR3 is 16 residues long. CDR3 sequence reads: CASSLTSGVYQETQYF. The CDR3 DNA is TGCGCCAGCAGCCTGACTAGCGGGGTATACCAAGAGACCCAGTACTTC.

The gene calls are TRBV29-1 and TRBJ2-1; 9 bases match TRBD2. Trimming cost V 6 bases and J 5 bases; bases outside gene matches: 8. The CDR3 sequence is 14 residues long. Germline loops: CDR1 SQVTM, CDR2 ANQGSEA. CDR3 DNA sequence: TGCAGCGTAGAAAGCGGGAGGAACAACAATGAGCAGTTCTTC. It specifies CSVESGRNNNEQFF.

The genes are TRBV14 and TRBJ2-1; 7 nucleotides line up with TRBD2. This CDR3 is 15 amino acids long. V shed 4 bases, J shed 9 bases, and the junction held 12 bases outside the gene matches. Germline CDR1 and CDR2: SGHDN and FVKESK. DNA of the CDR3: TGTGCCAGCAGCCCCGGGGAGGGGCTTATGGTTGAGCAGTTCTTC. This sequence encodes CASSPGEGLMVEQFF.

This chain connects TRBV28 to TRBJ2-7, with TRBD1 matching 7 bases. The CDR3 length is 14 residues. Per germline, CDR1 MDHEN and CDR2 SYDVKM. V gave up 5 bases and J gave up 2 bases; unmatched junction bases: 6. CDR3 sequence (DNA): TGTGCCAGCAGTCACCAGGACAGGCCCTACGAGCAGTACTTC. Protein sequence: CASSHQDRPYEQYF.

This chain uses TRBV28 with TRBJ2-5; TRBD2 agrees at 8 bases. J lost 3 bases, V lost 7 bases, and 7 bases had no gene match. CDR3 length: 14 residues. CDR1 is MDHEN, CDR2 SYDVKM, per germline. CDR3 nucleotide sequence: TGTGCCAGCACCTTAGCGGGGACCAAAGAGACCCAGTACTTC. Translating it yields CASTLAGTKETQYF.

In regard to this clone: The germline gene is not matched at one end of the junction; a read error may be the cause. The rearrangement joins TRBV4-2 to TRBJ2-7, with TRBD2 matching 8 bases. Germline CDR1 is LGHNA and CDR2 is YNFKEQ. CDR3 length equals 17 residues. Here the CDR3 reads CASSQAFGAGELYQQYF. The CDR3 DNA sequence: TGTGCCAGCAGCCAAGCCTTTGGAGCGGGAGAGCTCTACCAGCAGTACTTC.

This clone was picked up one time. V gene TRBV30 combines with J gene TRBJ2-1, with 7 bases that match TRBD2. Germline V gives CDR1 GTSNPN, CDR2 SVGIG (reference sequence). With 7 bases clipped from V and 0 bases from J, the junction kept 3 bases outside the gene matches. The CDR3 is made up of 13 amino acids. CDR3 nucleotides: TGTGCCTATGGGGAGGGCTCCTACAATGAGCAGTTCTTC. It codes for CAYGEGSYNEQFF.

This clone is a singleton in its sample. The chain combines TRBV5-6 with TRBJ2-3; perhaps TRBD2 as D (6 bases). From germline, CDR1 is SGHDT and CDR2 YYEEEE. Trimming cost V 1 base and J 0 bases, with 15 bases left between them. The CDR3 has 17 residues. CDR3: CASSLMASAISTDTQYF. As DNA, the CDR3 is TGTGCCAGCAGCTTGATGGCTAGCGCCATAAGCACAGATACGCAGTATTTT.

The chain couples TRBV18 to TRBJ1-3, with D tentatively TRBD1 (5 bases). Germline V gene sequence: CDR1 KGHSH, CDR2 LQKENI. The CDR3 has 17 amino acids. V was trimmed by 3 bases and J by 0 bases, leaving 15 bases between them. CDR3 sequence reads: CASSPLAGRLSGNTIYF. CDR3 DNA sequence: TGTGCCAGCTCACCGCTGGCGGGACGGCTCTCTGGAAACACCATATATTTT.

The rearrangement uses TRBV15 and TRBJ2-1; weak D call: TRBD2 (7 bases). The germline V and J ends were trimmed by 5 bases and 5 bases, with 13 bases remaining between them. Germline V CDR1 and CDR2: LNHNV, YYDKDF (reference sequence). The CDR3 totals 14 residues. The CDR3 region has the DNA TGTGCCACCAGCCCCCGGGGGGCGAACAATGAGCAGTTCTTC. Amino acids: CATSPRGANNEQFF.

V gene TRBV6-1 combines with J gene TRBJ1-1; maybe TRBD1 (6 bases). Trimming cost V 4 bases and J 3 bases, with 9 bases left between them. Germline V gene data show CDR1 as MNHNS and CDR2 as SASEGT. This CDR3 is 13 amino acids long. Here the CDR3 reads CASSGQGYTEAFF. CDR3 sequence (DNA): TGTGCCAGCAGTGGGCAGGGGTACACTGAAGCTTTCTTT.

V gene TRBV7-9 combines with J gene TRBJ2-1; 10 bases match TRBD1. This CDR3 spans 16 amino acids. Losses at the gene ends were 5 bases for V and 5 bases for J; bases not matched to a gene: 9. The germline CDR1 and CDR2 sequences are SEHNR and FQNEAQ (reference sequence). The CDR3 region is CASSLTGTGANNEQFF. CDR3 nucleotide sequence: TGTGCCAGCAGCCTCACCGGGACAGGGGCCAACAATGAGCAGTTCTTC.

The rearrangement links TRBV7-8 to TRBJ2-2, with 8 nucleotides matching TRBD2. V lost 1 base, J lost 3 bases, and 1 base stayed unmatched. This CDR3 has 15 residues. Germline loops: CDR1 SGHVS, CDR2 FQNEAQ. CDR3 sequence: CASSLGRGDTGELFF. As DNA, the CDR3 is TGTGCCAGCAGCTTAGGGCGGGGGGACACCGGGGAGCTGTTTTTT.

The rearrangement joins TRBV5-1 to TRBJ1-4, with 10 bases fitting TRBD1. This CDR3 region has 15 residues. V lost 5 bases, J lost 8 bases, and 9 bases stayed unmatched. Germline CDR1 SGHRS, CDR2 YFSETQ. CDR3 sequence reads: CASSLRQGAREKLFF. The CDR3 DNA is TGCGCCAGCAGTCTTAGACAGGGGGCTAGAGAAAAACTGTTTTTT.

The table lists this clone with a few counts. The CDR3 DNA follows: TGTGCCGTCCTAAGTCGGGACAACTCCTACGAGCAGTACTTC. As protein: CAVLSRDNSYEQYF. The chain carries TRBV28 and TRBJ2-7; a weak D match, TRBD1 (6 bases). The CDR3 is made up of 14 amino acids. V lost 11 bases to trimming and J lost 0 bases, with 17 bases between them. Germline CDR1 MDHEN, CDR2 SYDVKM.

The chain recombines TRBV29-1 with TRBJ1-2, with TRBD1 matching over 11 bases. The V and J ends lost 5 bases and 7 bases, in that order; junction bases with no gene match: 9. Per the germline V gene, CDR1 is SQVTM and CDR2 is ANQGSEA. CDR3 length: 14 amino acids. Here the CDR3 DNA reads TGCAGCGTTCTACGGACAGGGGGCATTTCTGGCTACACCTTC. Protein product: CSVLRTGGISGYTF.

This clone was observed a single time. The chain is built from TRBV14 and TRBJ2-6; D is ambiguous. In germline, CDR1 is SGHDN, CDR2 FVKESK. With 4 bases removed from V and 5 bases from J, the gap between germline ends came to 6 bases. The CDR3 spans 13 residues. The CDR3 sequence is CASSPDRANVLTF. CDR3 DNA: TGTGCCAGCAGCCCCGACAGGGCCAACGTCCTGACTTTC.

The chain joins TRBV5-1 to TRBJ2-2; weak D call: TRBD1 (5 bases). CDR3 size: 16 residues. Deletions cut 0 bases from V and 5 bases from J, with 14 bases between. Per germline, CDR1 SGHRS and CDR2 YFSETQ. The CDR3 reads CASSLAGPGMTGELFF. In DNA, the CDR3 is TGCGCCAGCAGCTTGGCCGGGCCAGGGATGACCGGGGAGCTGTTTTTT. Variable domain in full (rest from reference TRBV5-1 and TRBJ2-2): KAGVTQTPRYLIKTRGQQVTLSCSPISGHRSVSWYQQTPGQGLQFLFEYFSETQRNKGNFPGRFSGRQFSNSRSEMNVSTLELGDSALYLCASSLAGPGMTGELFFGEGSRLTVL.

This clone has only a few counts. The gene calls are TRBV28 and TRBJ2-5, with 7 bases identical to TRBD1. Germline V gives CDR1 MDHEN, CDR2 SYDVKM. The CDR3 extends over 15 amino acids. V was clipped by 1 base and J by 5 bases; unmatched bases: 7. The CDR3: CASSLSRQGRETQYF. The DNA for the CDR3 is TGTGCCAGCAGTTTATCCCGACAGGGTAGGGAGACCCAGTACTTC. The full variable domain, in which reference TRBV28 and TRBJ2-5 provide the parts outside the CDR3, is DVKVTQSSRYLVKRTGEKVFLECVQDMDHENMFWYRQDPGLGLRLIYFSYDVKMKEKGDIPEGYSVSREKKERFSLILESASTNQTSMYLCASSLSRQGRETQYFGPGTRLLVL.

This chain connects TRBV5-5 to TRBJ2-3; D is undetermined. V was clipped by 2 bases and J by 6 bases, with 13 bases between them. The CDR3 is 14 amino acids. Germline CDR1 reads SGHKS; CDR2 reads YYEKEE (reference sequence). CDR3 sequence (DNA): TGTGCCAGCAGCTTCGAGGCAAATTCGGATACGCAGTATTTT. Its translation is CASSFEANSDTQYF.

Notes on this clone: Other DNA variants within this sample encode the same CDR3. This chain joins TRBV18 and TRBJ2-7; D is perhaps TRBD2 (5 bases). Germline CDR1 KGHSH, CDR2 LQKENI. V lost 6 bases and J lost 0, with 15 bases in between. The CDR3 extends over 15 amino acids. The CDR3 is CASSNGGVSSYEQYF. Here the CDR3 DNA reads TGTGCCAGCTCGAATGGAGGCGTAAGCTCCTACGAGCAGTACTTC.